One sample yielded the 24 T cell receptor beta chains listed below, sequenced in a study of CXCR3-negative and CXCR3-positive naive CD8 T cells. Researchers prepared the TRB cDNA libraries using 5' RACE with UMI labels. From the 5' RACE reads, TCRdb lists one entry per CDR3 protein and no DNA. The table counts approximately 20,000 distinct CDR3 sequences; around 20% lies in the top ten. The specimen was memory CD8+ T cells from blood. These receptors were obtained from a human donor in good health. Some clones in this sample may be carry-over from other donors' samples.

This chain uses TRBV28 with TRBJ1-2; TCRdb's assignment of TRBD1 cannot be checked, as there is no DNA. This CDR3 has 17 amino acids. Per germline, CDR1 MDHEN and CDR2 SYDVKM. CDR3 region: CASTLRAGTGERGGYTF.

The chain carries TRBV4-2 and TRBJ2-1; TCRdb selects TRBD1, and the lack of DNA leaves this call unchecked. From germline, CDR1 is LGHNA and CDR2 YNFKEQ. This CDR3 is 15 amino acids long. The CDR3: CASSPLSEAYNEQFF.

V usage is TRBV20-1 and J usage is TRBJ2-2. The CDR3 runs to 11 residues. Per germline, CDR1 DFQATT and CDR2 SNEGSKA (reference sequence). The CDR3 region is CSALNTGELFF.

The CDR3 protein is CASSQGTDQETQYF. J is TRBJ2-5 and V is TRBV3-1. The CDR3 contains 14 residues. Germline assignment: CDR1 LGHDT and CDR2 YNNKEL (reference sequence).

The chain carries TRBV28 and TRBJ2-1; TCRdb outputs TRBD2, but without DNA this stays unchecked. In germline, CDR1 is MDHEN, CDR2 SYDVKM. This CDR3 spans 15 amino acids. The CDR3 is CASSPDWSSYNEQFF. The full variable domain, with the rest looked up from reference TRBV28 and TRBJ2-1, is DVKVTQSSRYLVKRTGEKVFLECVQDMDHENMFWYRQDPGLGLRLIYFSYDVKMKEKGDIPEGYSVSREKKERFSLILESASTNQTSMYLCASSPDWSSYNEQFFGPGTRLTVL.

This chain uses TRBV12-3 or TRBV12-4 with TRBJ2-5; TCRdb designates TRBD2, a call that cannot be tested without DNA. The CDR3 sequence is 17 residues long. CDR3 sequence: CASSPLGLAGDQETQYF.

The genes are TRBV12-3 or TRBV12-4 and TRBJ2-1; TCRdb names TRBD2, which stays unverified in the absence of DNA. The length of the CDR3 is 12 residues. CDR3 region: CASTGGNNEQFF.

The rearrangement joins TRBV12-3 or TRBV12-4 to TRBJ2-7; TCRdb lists TRBD2, though no DNA is available to test this call. The CDR3 covers 12 residues. The CDR3 here is CASSLTRYEQYF.

CDR3 loop: CASSYGTENQPQHF. The V and J genes are TRBV6-2 or TRBV6-3 and TRBJ1-5; lacking DNA, the TRBD1 call made by TCRdb goes unchecked. This CDR3 spans 14 amino acids. CDR1 and CDR2 from the germline V gene are MNHEY and SVGEGT.

The chain has TRBV7-9 and TRBJ2-5; TCRdb reports TRBD1, a call that lacks DNA to check it against. The CDR3 has 15 amino acids. Germline V lookup: CDR1 SEHNR, CDR2 FQNEAQ (reference sequence). The chain's CDR3 is CASSRGTGGTETQYF.

The rearrangement joins TRBV6-4 to TRBJ2-2; TCRdb's assignment of TRBD2 cannot be checked, as there is no DNA. Germline V gives CDR1 MRHNA, CDR2 SNTAGT. CDR3 length equals 13 residues. The chain's CDR3 is CASTAVNTGELFF.

The V and J genes are TRBV7-2 and TRBJ2-1; TCRdb indicates TRBD1, and absent DNA this call remains unverified. The CDR3 is 14 amino acids. The germline gives CDR1 SGHTA, CDR2 FQGNSA. This chain's CDR3 is CASSSAGAYNEQFF.

The chain couples TRBV20-1 to TRBJ2-2; TCRdb gives TRBD1 as the D gene, but with no DNA this cannot be confirmed. This CDR3 has 14 residues. Germline V lookup: CDR1 DFQATT, CDR2 SNEGSKA (reference sequence). CDR3 residues: CSARGGKDAGELFF.

Considering frequency, this clonotype is medium-sized (0.01 to 0.1%). This chain joins TRBV4-2 and TRBJ2-3; without DNA, the TCRdb call of TRBD2 cannot be checked. This CDR3 contains 15 residues. Germline assignment: CDR1 LGHNA and CDR2 YNFKEQ. The CDR3 loop reads CASSQAEGSTDTQYF.

J is TRBJ2-1 and V is TRBV3-1; absent DNA, TCRdb's TRBD1 call cannot be checked. Germline V CDR1 and CDR2: LGHDT, YNNKEL (reference sequence). The length of the CDR3 is 15 residues. CDR3: CASSQGLTGRVEQFF.

V gene TRBV6-5 combines with J gene TRBJ2-2; the D call from TCRdb, TRBD2, cannot be confirmed without DNA. Germline CDR1 MNHEY, CDR2 SVGAGI. The CDR3 has 18 amino acids. CDR3: CASSYDPGTSGSSGELFF.

The chain recombines TRBV14 with TRBJ2-1; TCRdb selects TRBD1, and the lack of DNA leaves this call unchecked. The CDR3 length is 13 residues. Germline values: CDR1 SGHDN, CDR2 FVKESK. The CDR3 protein is CASSQYGAREQFF. Drawing the rest from reference TRBV14 and TRBJ2-1, the complete variable domain is EAGVTQFPSHSVIEKGQTVTLRCDPISGHDNLYWYRRVMGKEIKFLLHFVKESKQDESGMPNNRFLAERTGGTYSTLKVQPAELEDSGVYFCASSQYGAREQFFGPGTRLTVL.

The rearrangement joins TRBV2 to TRBJ2-7; there is no DNA to check the TCRdb D call of TRBD1. CDR3 length: 16 amino acids. CDR1 is SNHLY, CDR2 FYNNEI, per germline. Here the CDR3 reads CASSDFAFPGPYEQYF. The entire variable domain, with the rest obtained from reference TRBV2 and TRBJ2-7, is as follows: EPEVTQTPSHQVTQMGQEVILRCVPISNHLYFYWYRQILGQKVEFLVSFYNNEISEKSEIFDDQFSVERPDGSNFTLKIRSTKLEDSAMYFCASSDFAFPGPYEQYFGPGTRLTVT.

V and J are TRBV7-9 and TRBJ2-7; the TCRdb call, TRBD1, lacks DNA for checking. In germline, CDR1 is SEHNR, CDR2 FQNEAQ (reference sequence). The CDR3 covers 15 residues. CDR3 sequence: CASSVLEGHYYEQYF.

V and J are TRBV9 and TRBJ2-3; TCRdb indicates TRBD2, and absent DNA this call remains unverified. The CDR3 totals 16 residues. Germline V CDR1 and CDR2: SGDLS, YYNGEE. CDR3 amino acids: CASSVPLAGNTDTQYF.

The chain has TRBV28 and TRBJ2-1; TCRdb's D gene call, TRBD1, goes unchecked for lack of DNA. The CDR3 covers 12 residues. From germline, CDR1 is MDHEN and CDR2 SYDVKM. CDR3 amino acids: CASSSQGYEQFF.

The chain links TRBV5-5 to TRBJ1-6; TCRdb returns TRBD1, unconfirmable since there is no DNA. Germline-derived CDR1 and CDR2 are SGHKS and YYEKEE (reference sequence). The CDR3 has 17 amino acids. The CDR3 sequence: CASSLAPLGTHNSPLHF.

The chain combines TRBV30 with TRBJ2-2; the TRBD2 assignment by TCRdb is unverifiable without DNA. Germline loops: CDR1 GTSNPN, CDR2 SVGIG (reference sequence). This CDR3 contains 15 residues. This CDR3 is CAWSVGTSSTGELFF.

J is TRBJ1-1 and V is TRBV6-5. The CDR3 has 14 residues. Per germline, CDR1 MNHEY and CDR2 SVGAGI. The CDR3 sequence: CASSSSTGTTEAFF.